Listed here are 2 T cell receptor beta chains from one sample, sequenced in a study of radiation and T cells in renal cell carcinoma. Only in-frame clones appear in the TCRdb table, and some are missing; sequencing was by immunoSEQ multiplex PCR. Of tens of thousands of clones detected, around four fifths appear once; the ten largest clones hold about 2.4%. The time point denotes: blood 4 weeks post-SBRT, at nephrectomy. As for treatment: 15 Gy SBRT to primary tumor, nephrectomy 4 weeks later. The sample was blood, taken from a patient whose treatment included radiotherapy and nephrectomy. These receptors came from a woman aged 60 to 75 with renal cell carcinoma.

This rearrangement joins TRBV7-2 to TRBJ2-3; the match to TRBD2 covers 8 bases. Germline-derived CDR1 and CDR2 are SGHTA and FQGNSA. Losses at the gene ends were 3 bases for V and 1 base for J; bases not matched to a gene: 0. CDR3 length: 14 amino acids. CDR3 nucleotides: TGTGCCAGCAGCTTGACTAGCGGCACAGATACGCAGTATTTT. Translated, it gives CASSLTSGTDTQYF.

The chain joins TRBV25-1 to TRBJ2-7; no reliable D call. The CDR3 runs 13 residues. Germline V lookup: CDR1 MGHDK, CDR2 SYGVNS. V gave up 5 bases and J gave up 4 bases, with 12 bases separating them. CDR3 sequence: CASSPLGTYEQYF. DNA of the CDR3: TGTGCCAGCAGTCCCTTGGGTACGTACGAGCAGTACTTC.